A single sample gave rise to the 28 T cell receptor beta chains below, sequenced in a study of shared clonotypes between healthy human individuals. The repertoire was sequenced with immunoSEQ multiplex PCR; TCRdb's copy has only in-frame clones and lacks some. The table includes more than 1,200,000 clones, about 98.5% detected once. The sequenced sample was naive CD4+ T cells sorted from blood. Sample subset: CD45RA+ positively selected. All receptors derive from a man under 40 in good health.

V is TRBV18 and J is TRBJ2-1; TRBD1 matches 9 bases. The CDR3 has 16 residues. V shed 3 bases, J shed 8 bases, and the junction held 11 bases outside the gene matches. Germline V CDR1 and CDR2: KGHSH, LQKENI. CDR3 nucleotide sequence: TGTGCCAGCTCACCCCCTCGGGGACAGGGCGATCATGAGCAGTTCTTC. It yields the protein CASSPPRGQGDHEQFF.

This chain joins TRBV28 and TRBJ2-1; 9 bases are a match to TRBD1. CDR1 is MDHEN and CDR2 is SYDVKM in the germline V gene. The CDR3 spans 17 residues. Germline trimming cut 1 base from V and 7 bases from J; bases unmatched to any gene: 11. The CDR3 reads CASSLYGGQGVRNEQFF. CDR3 DNA sequence: TGTGCCAGCAGTTTATATGGGGGACAGGGAGTGAGGAATGAGCAGTTCTTC.

The J gene is TRBJ2-7, the V gene TRBV7-2, with TRBD2 matching 15 bases. V was pared by 4 bases and J by 7 bases, with 8 bases of the junction left unmatched. The CDR3 has 16 residues. The germline CDR1 and CDR2 sequences are SGHTA and FQGNSA. In nucleotides, the CDR3 is TGTGCCAGCAGCTCCGGACTAGCGGGAGGGCCGCGGGAGCAGTACTTC. Its translation is CASSSGLAGGPREQYF.

The chain couples TRBV18 to TRBJ2-5, with 8 bases identical to TRBD2. The V gene's germline CDR1 is KGHSH and CDR2 LQKENI. The trim removed 3 bases at V and 1 base at J, leaving 1 base unmatched. The CDR3 loop spans 14 amino acids. The CDR3 protein is CASSPGGAQETQYF. DNA of the CDR3: TGTGCCAGCTCACCCGGGGGGGCCCAAGAGACCCAGTACTTC.

This chain connects TRBV9 to TRBJ2-7, with 7 bases that match TRBD1. The V gene's germline CDR1 is SGDLS and CDR2 YYNGEE. This CDR3 has 16 residues. J gave up 1 base and V 4 bases, and 11 bases lay outside the gene matches. CDR3 nucleotide sequence: TGTGCCAGCAGCCCCTCTCGTGGGACAGTTTCCTACGAGCAGTACTTC. Its translation: CASSPSRGTVSYEQYF.

The rearrangement uses TRBV5-5 and TRBJ2-3; D gene unclear. Germline values: CDR1 SGHKS, CDR2 YYEKEE (reference sequence). The ends were cut back, 0 bases at V and 10 bases at J, with 15 bases in the middle. The CDR3 extends over 14 amino acids. CDR3 loop: CASSLVSRFESQYF. CDR3 DNA: TGTGCCAGCAGCTTGGTTTCACGGTTCGAATCGCAGTATTTT. Based on the CDR3 plus reference TRBV5-5 and TRBJ2-3, the full variable domain is DAGVTQSPTHLIKTRGQQVTLRCSPISGHKSVSWYQQVLGQGPQFIFQYYEKEERGRGNFPDRFSARQFPNYSSELNVNALLLGDSALYLCASSLVSRFESQYFGPGTRLTVL.

This chain connects TRBV18 to TRBJ1-2; a possible D gene is TRBD1 (5 bases). Trimming cost V 2 bases and J 5 bases, with 15 bases left between them. The CDR3 totals 15 residues. CDR1 and CDR2 from the germline V gene are KGHSH and LQKENI. In DNA, the CDR3 is TGTGCCAGCTCACCAAAGCGCATGGAGGGGTATGGCTACACCTTC. This codes for CASSPKRMEGYGYTF. Complete variable domain (other parts from reference TRBV18 and TRBJ1-2): NAGVMQNPRHLVRRRGQEARLRCSPMKGHSHVYWYRQLPEEGLKFMVYLQKENIIDESGMPKERFSAEFPKEGPSILRIQQVVRGDSAAYFCASSPKRMEGYGYTFGSGTRLTVV.

The rearrangement uses TRBV7-2 and TRBJ2-1; 7 bases are shared with TRBD2. This CDR3 spans 13 amino acids. Per the germline V gene, CDR1 is SGHTA and CDR2 is FQGNSA. V shed 0 bases and J 11 bases; nucleotides not matched to a gene: 4. The CDR3 sequence: CASSLAPGGKQFF. CDR3 in DNA: TGTGCCAGCAGCTTAGCGCCCGGGGGGAAGCAGTTCTTC.

The rearrangement links TRBV25-1 to TRBJ2-5, with D possibly matching TRBD2 (5 bases). Germline lookup yields CDR1 MGHDK and CDR2 SYGVNS. The CDR3 contains 14 residues. V shed 11 bases and J shed 4 bases, with 20 bases lying between them. CDR3 loop: CACLEAGPGETQYF. For the CDR3, the DNA is TGTGCCTGTCTGGAGGCAGGCCCGGGAGAGACCCAGTACTTC.

CDR3 in amino acids: CASRPQRGHLYEQYF. In DNA form, the CDR3 reads TGTGCCAGCAGACCCCAGCGGGGTCACCTCTACGAGCAGTACTTC. The rearrangement joins TRBV11-2 to TRBJ2-7; 7 positions agree with TRBD2. The CDR3 consists of 15 residues. With 6 bases clipped from V and 3 bases from J, the junction kept 11 bases outside the gene matches. CDR1 SGHAT and CDR2 FQNNGV come from the germline V gene. Full variable domain (rest looked up from reference TRBV11-2 and TRBJ2-7): EAGVAQSPRYKIIEKRQSVAFWCNPISGHATLYWYQQILGQGPKLLIQFQNNGVVDDSQLPKDRFSAERLKGVDSTLKIQPAKLEDSAVYLCASRPQRGHLYEQYFGPGTRLTVT.

This clone was counted once. The CDR3 nucleotides read TGTGCCAGCAGTCGACTCGTCTATGGCTACACCTTC. Protein sequence: CASSRLVYGYTF. The J gene is TRBJ1-2, the V gene TRBV28; D ambiguous. V lost 5 bases and J lost 4, with 8 bases in between. This CDR3 is built from 12 residues. Germline V CDR1 and CDR2: MDHEN, SYDVKM.

This clone was seen once. V and J are TRBV2 and TRBJ2-1; tentative D call: TRBD2 (6 bases). V lost 9 bases to trimming and J lost 6 bases, with 15 bases between them. The CDR3 has 13 residues. CDR1 SNHLY and CDR2 FYNNEI come from the germline V gene. Written as DNA, the CDR3 is TGTGCCAGGAGACTAGTTTCTGGCAATGAGCAGTTCTTC. As protein: CARRLVSGNEQFF.

This clone was detected only once. The CDR3 protein is CASSLEFQSGRSYNEQFF. The CDR3 coding sequence is TGTGCCAGCAGCTTAGAGTTCCAGAGCGGGAGGTCCTACAATGAGCAGTTCTTC. The V call is TRBV11-2, the J call TRBJ2-1, with 9 bases aligning to TRBD2. V shed 0 bases, J shed 1 base, and the junction held 7 bases outside the gene matches. The CDR3 spans 18 residues. The germline CDR1 and CDR2 sequences are SGHAT and FQNNGV.

Remarks on this clone: Within the sample, other DNA sequences also encode this same CDR3. The rearrangement joins TRBV10-3 to TRBJ2-7, with D perhaps matching TRBD2 (5 bases). This CDR3 has 12 residues. Trimming removed 6 bases from V and 0 bases from J, with 6 bases in between. Germline assignment: CDR1 ENHRY and CDR2 SYGVKD. The CDR3 region has the DNA TGTGCCATCAGAGGGAGCTCCTACGAGCAGTACTTC. It yields the protein CAIRGSSYEQYF.

This chain joins TRBV27 and TRBJ2-6; D unclear. Looked up from germline, CDR1 is MNHEY and CDR2 is SMNVEV (reference sequence). The germline V and J ends were trimmed by 3 bases and 1 base, with 13 bases remaining between them. The CDR3 contains 17 residues. The CDR3 is CASSFGSALSGANVLTF. The CDR3 coding sequence is TGTGCCAGCAGTTTTGGATCCGCACTATCTGGGGCCAACGTCCTGACTTTC.

This clone was detected once. The chain recombines TRBV6-1 with TRBJ2-2, with D possibly being TRBD1 (6 bases). The CDR3 consists of 17 residues. With 4 bases removed from V and 2 bases from J, the gap between germline ends came to 17 bases. The V gene's germline CDR1 is MNHNS and CDR2 SASEGT. The CDR3: CASSGRGHPYNTGELFF. The CDR3 DNA sequence: TGTGCCAGCAGTGGAAGGGGACACCCTTATAACACCGGGGAGCTGTTTTTT.

There are a few counts of this clone. Other DNA sequences from this sample encode an identical CDR3 as well. The chain employs TRBV6-5 and TRBJ2-3, with 7 bases fitting TRBD2. The trim removed 2 bases at V and 1 base at J, leaving 3 bases unmatched. Germline-derived CDR1 and CDR2 are MNHEY and SVGAGI. The CDR3 consists of 15 residues. CDR3 residues: CASSYSLAGTDTQYF. DNA of the CDR3: TGTGCCAGCAGTTACAGTCTAGCGGGCACAGATACGCAGTATTTT.

J is TRBJ2-3 and V is TRBV7-2; 7 nucleotides agree with TRBD2. Germline assignment: CDR1 SGHTA and CDR2 FQGNSA. This CDR3 has 17 residues. V shed 5 bases and J 5 bases; nucleotides not matched to a gene: 16. CDR3 bases: TGTGCCAGCAGCCCATTGACCCTAGCGGTACAAGGAGATACGCAGTATTTT. It yields the protein CASSPLTLAVQGDTQYF.

This chain joins TRBV29-1 and TRBJ2-1; possibly TRBD1 for D (5 bases). V lost 4 bases to trimming and J lost 4 bases, with 8 bases between them. CDR3 length: 12 amino acids. CDR1 is SQVTM, CDR2 ANQGSEA, per germline. CDR3 protein: CSVARQYNEQFF. The CDR3 bases are TGCAGCGTTGCGAGACAGTACAATGAGCAGTTCTTC.

V gene TRBV5-1 combines with J gene TRBJ2-5; D may be TRBD2 (5 bases). The germline V gene encodes CDR1 SGHRS and CDR2 YFSETQ. The V and J ends lost 3 bases and 5 bases respectively, with 17 bases between them. This CDR3 is 15 amino acids long. CDR3: CASSSLGTGGETQYF. The CDR3, as DNA: TGCGCCAGCAGCTCCCTGGGCACCGGCGGGGAGACCCAGTACTTC.

This sequence joins TRBV25-1 and TRBJ2-2; unclear D gene. Trimming removed 6 bases from V and 1 base from J, with 9 bases in between. There are 14 residues in the CDR3. Germline-derived CDR1 and CDR2 are MGHDK and SYGVNS. CDR3 coding DNA: TGTGCCAGCAGCCCGGCCAAGAACACCGGGGAGCTGTTTTTT. Amino acids: CASSPAKNTGELFF.

The chain uses TRBV10-3 and TRBJ1-2; D is possibly TRBD1 (5 bases). Germline CDR1 ENHRY, CDR2 SYGVKD. Trimming pared 2 bases from V and 1 base from J, leaving 11 bases between. This CDR3 spans 15 amino acids. The CDR3, as DNA: TGTGCCATCAGTGAGGAGGACAAAGATAACTATGGCTACACCTTC. This codes for CAISEEDKDNYGYTF.

The chain couples TRBV6-1 to TRBJ2-7, with D tentatively TRBD2 (6 bases). Germline-derived CDR1 and CDR2 are MNHNS and SASEGT. With 4 bases removed from V and 4 bases from J, the gap between germline ends came to 17 bases. This CDR3 comprises 15 residues. The CDR3 reads CASSGTVHGSYEQYF. As DNA, the CDR3 is TGTGCCAGCAGTGGAACAGTACACGGGAGTTACGAGCAGTACTTC.

The chain employs TRBV7-9 and TRBJ2-1; D is unclear. The V and J ends lost 1 base and 7 bases respectively, with 8 bases between them. The CDR3 totals 13 residues. From germline, CDR1 is SEHNR and CDR2 FQNEAQ (reference sequence). The CDR3 region is CASSLEGENEQFF. Written as DNA, the CDR3 is TGTGCCAGCAGCTTAGAAGGAGAAAATGAGCAGTTCTTC.

For the CDR3, the DNA is TGCGCCAGCAGCTTGGTTCCGGGACAAGAGACCTACGAGCAGTACTTC. Translating gives CASSLVPGQETYEQYF. The chain links TRBV5-1 to TRBJ2-7; a possible D gene is TRBD1 (6 bases). The CDR3 runs 16 residues. Trimming shortened V by 0 bases and J by 2 bases, and 15 bases separated the two germline ends. In germline, CDR1 is SGHRS, CDR2 YFSETQ.

V and J are TRBV6-6 and TRBJ2-3, with D perhaps being TRBD1 or TRBD2 (5 bases each). Germline values: CDR1 MNHNY, CDR2 SVGAGI (reference sequence). The germline V and J ends were trimmed by 5 bases and 3 bases, with 12 bases remaining between them. The CDR3 sequence is 14 residues long. The CDR3 DNA is TGTGCCAGCAGTCCCCGAGGGACGACAGATACGCAGTATTTT. This encodes CASSPRGTTDTQYF.

This chain connects TRBV2 to TRBJ2-5, with D perhaps matching TRBD2 (6 bases). Germline values: CDR1 SNHLY, CDR2 FYNNEI. V lost 6 bases, J lost 3 bases, and 17 bases lay in between. The CDR3 totals 15 residues. CDR3 DNA sequence: TGTGCCAGCAGGGGGGGAGTGGTGGTCGAAGAGACCCAGTACTTC. Translating it yields CASRGGVVVEETQYF.

In regard to this clone: Other DNA sequences of this sample code for an identical CDR3. The chain uses TRBV18 and TRBJ2-3, with D hard to call. CDR1 and CDR2 from the germline V gene are KGHSH and LQKENI. Trimming took off 3 bases at V and 6 bases at J, with 7 bases between the two ends. The CDR3 runs 12 residues. CDR3 sequence reads: CASSPSEDTQYF. The CDR3 DNA is TGTGCCAGCTCACCCTCTGAGGATACGCAGTATTTT.